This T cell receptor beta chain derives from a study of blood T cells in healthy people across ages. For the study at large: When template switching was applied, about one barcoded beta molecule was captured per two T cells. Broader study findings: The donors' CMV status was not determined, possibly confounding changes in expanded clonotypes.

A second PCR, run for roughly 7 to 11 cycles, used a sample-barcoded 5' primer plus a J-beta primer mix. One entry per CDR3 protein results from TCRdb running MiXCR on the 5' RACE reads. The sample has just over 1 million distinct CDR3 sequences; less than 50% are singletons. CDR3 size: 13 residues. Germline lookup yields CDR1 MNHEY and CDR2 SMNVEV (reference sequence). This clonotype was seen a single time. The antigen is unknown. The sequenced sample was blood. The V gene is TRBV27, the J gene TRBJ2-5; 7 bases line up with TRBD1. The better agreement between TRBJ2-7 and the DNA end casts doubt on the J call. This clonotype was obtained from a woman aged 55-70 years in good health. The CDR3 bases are TGTGCCAGCACGGACAGGTACAGGTACGAGCAGTACTTC. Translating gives CASTDRYRYEQYF.